One sample yielded the 21 T cell receptor beta chains listed below, sequenced in a study of blood T cell repertoires in COVID-19. The repertoire was sequenced with immunoSEQ multiplex PCR; TCRdb's copy has only in-frame clones and lacks some. Found here are more than 200,000 clones, around four fifths of them singletons; the top ten hold about 10%. The specimen was peripheral blood. These receptors originate from a woman aged 80 or over with COVID-19, enrolled during active disease.

This chain joins TRBV27 and TRBJ1-1, with D perhaps TRBD1 (6 bases). Germline V gives CDR1 MNHEY, CDR2 SMNVEV (reference sequence). V dropped 2 bases and J dropped 3 bases, with 13 bases sitting between them. The CDR3 is 15 amino acids. The CDR3 sequence: CASSLGRTDDTEAFF. DNA of the CDR3: TGTGCCAGCAGTTTAGGAAGGACAGATGACACTGAAGCTTTCTTT.

V usage is TRBV7-9 and J usage is TRBJ2-7; 8 bases map to TRBD1. The germline gives CDR1 SEHNR, CDR2 FQNEAQ (reference sequence). The trim removed 6 bases at V and 4 bases at J, leaving 8 bases unmatched. The CDR3 consists of 14 residues. CDR3 DNA sequence: TGTGCCAGCAGTTCCGGACAGGGTCGTTACGAGCAGTACTTC. Residues: CASSSGQGRYEQYF.

The rearrangement uses TRBV11-1 and TRBJ2-5, with 8 bases lining up with TRBD1. This CDR3 region has 14 residues. J gave up 4 bases and V 4 bases, and 5 bases lay outside the gene matches. Germline values: CDR1 SGHAT, CDR2 FQDESV (reference sequence). The CDR3 reads CASSSAGGRETQYF. CDR3 nucleotides: TGTGCCAGCAGCTCAGCAGGGGGCCGAGAGACCCAGTACTTC.

This chain connects TRBV10-2 to TRBJ2-5, with TRBD2 identical over 7 bases. V dropped 0 bases and J dropped 5; count of bases not matched to a gene: 6. The CDR3 is made up of 15 amino acids. CDR1 and CDR2 from the germline V gene are WSHSY and SAAADI. The CDR3 loop is CASSESDGGMETQYF. CDR3 DNA: TGCGCCAGCAGTGAGTCCGACGGGGGGATGGAGACCCAGTACTTC.

This sequence joins TRBV4-2 and TRBJ2-6; tentative D call: TRBD2 (6 bases). The CDR3 sequence is 16 residues long. Germline CDR1 and CDR2: LGHNA and YNFKEQ. Trimming shortened V by 0 bases and J by 2 bases, and 8 bases separated the two germline ends. CDR3 in amino acids: CASSQEEGTGANVLTF. CDR3 in DNA: TGTGCCAGCAGCCAAGAGGAGGGGACTGGGGCCAACGTCCTGACTTTC.

This chain uses TRBV27 with TRBJ2-3; 11 nucleotides line up with TRBD2. Germline V gene sequence: CDR1 MNHEY, CDR2 SMNVEV (reference sequence). This CDR3 region has 18 residues. The V gene end was trimmed by 5 bases and the J gene end by 1 base; junction bases not matched to a gene: 11. This CDR3 reads CASSLRLTSGGGTDTQYF. In DNA, the CDR3 is TGTGCCAGCAGTCTACGGCTCACTAGCGGGGGAGGCACAGATACGCAGTATTTT.

The chain couples TRBV2 to TRBJ1-6, with 7 bases fitting TRBD1. This CDR3 region has 13 residues. CDR1 is SNHLY and CDR2 is FYNNEI in the germline V gene. V gave up 7 bases and J gave up 9 bases; unmatched junction bases: 6. In nucleotides, the CDR3 is TGTGCCAGCAACGGACAGGTGGTTTCACCCCTCCACTTT. Translation gives CASNGQVVSPLHF. Based on the CDR3 plus reference TRBV2 and TRBJ1-6, the full variable domain is EPEVTQTPSHQVTQMGQEVILRCVPISNHLYFYWYRQILGQKVEFLVSFYNNEISEKSEIFDDQFSVERPDGSNFTLKIRSTKLEDSAMYFCASNGQVVSPLHFGNGTRLTVT.

V is TRBV6-5 and J is TRBJ2-7; TRBD2 is a possible D gene (8 bases). Germline loops: CDR1 MNHEY, CDR2 SVGAGI. This CDR3 has 14 residues. Trimming cost V 7 bases and J 4 bases, with 17 bases left between them. The CDR3 spells CASTGGDSVYEQYF. For the CDR3, the DNA is TGTGCCAGCACCGGGGGGGACAGTGTTTACGAGCAGTACTTC.

This chain uses TRBV2 with TRBJ1-1; D gene ambiguous. Trimming stripped 10 bases from V and 5 bases from J, with 14 bases between. Germline lookup yields CDR1 SNHLY and CDR2 FYNNEI. The CDR3 is 12 residues long. The DNA for the CDR3 is TGTGCCACCTTTCTTGCGGGGACTGAAGCTTTCTTT. Amino acid sequence: CATFLAGTEAFF.

The rearrangement uses TRBV19 and TRBJ1-1; 11 bases are shared with TRBD1. CDR1 LNHDA and CDR2 SQIVND come from the germline V gene (reference sequence). The CDR3 is 16 amino acids. V lost 6 bases to trimming and J lost 6 bases; unmatched junction nucleotides: 12. The CDR3 spells CASSSRTGGGLSEAFF. The CDR3 region has the DNA TGTGCCAGTAGCTCTAGGACAGGGGGCGGTTTATCTGAAGCTTTCTTT.

V usage is TRBV2 and J usage is TRBJ1-4, with no clear D. Germline V gene data show CDR1 as SNHLY and CDR2 as FYNNEI. V was clipped by 7 bases and J by 4 bases, with 10 bases between them. This CDR3 is 13 amino acids long. CDR3 loop: CASTVLFNEKLFF. The CDR3 nucleotides are TGTGCCAGCACAGTCCTTTTTAATGAAAAACTGTTTTTT.

This clone was recorded once. This sequence joins TRBV10-3 and TRBJ1-4; 10 bases agree with TRBD1. Germline CDR1 reads ENHRY; CDR2 reads SYGVKD. The CDR3 is 17 amino acids. J lost 3 bases, V lost 8 bases, and 12 bases had no gene match. The CDR3 nucleotides read TGTGCCATCGATTTTGGGACAGGGGCACCCTCTAATGAAAAACTGTTTTTT. Translating it yields CAIDFGTGAPSNEKLFF.

The chain employs TRBV7-9 and TRBJ1-2; D unclear. The CDR3 length is 13 residues. The V end lost 5 bases, the J end lost 0 bases, and 7 bases lay between the germline ends. Germline V gene sequence: CDR1 SEHNR, CDR2 FQNEAQ (reference sequence). CDR3 loop: CASSIITNYGYTF. In nucleotides, the CDR3 is TGTGCCAGCAGCATAATAACTAACTATGGCTACACCTTC.

This clone has only one observation. This chain uses TRBV7-2 with TRBJ2-3, with a possible D match to TRBD2 (5 bases). This CDR3 is 16 amino acids long. V was trimmed by 3 bases and J by 2 bases, leaving 15 bases between them. Germline CDR1 and CDR2: SGHTA and FQGNSA. CDR3 sequence (DNA): TGTGCCAGCAGCTTCCCGGCTAGCCACCTCACAGATACGCAGTATTTT. Protein: CASSFPASHLTDTQYF.

The V and J genes are TRBV6-1 and TRBJ2-6, with D maybe TRBD2 (6 bases). V lost 4 bases, J lost 3 bases, and 16 bases lay in between. CDR3 length: 17 amino acids. The V gene's germline CDR1 is MNHNS and CDR2 SASEGT. The CDR3 protein is CASSVEGDSYGANVLTF. The CDR3 nucleotides are TGTGCCAGCAGTGTGGAGGGAGATTCTTATGGGGCCAACGTCCTGACTTTC.

This chain links TRBV12-3 or TRBV12-4 with TRBJ2-4; the D is unclear. Between the trimmed V and J ends, which lost 5 bases and 13 bases, there was a span of 18 bases. The CDR3 sequence is 13 residues long. CDR3 protein: CASSETRRLEQYF. DNA of the CDR3: TGTGCCAGCAGTGAGACTCGTCGGTTAGAGCAGTACTTC.

V is TRBV18 and J is TRBJ2-7, with D hard to call. The CDR3 spans 14 residues. The ends were cut back, 4 bases at V and 6 bases at J, with 16 bases in the middle. The germline V gene has CDR1 KGHSH and CDR2 LQKENI. In DNA, the CDR3 is TGTGCCAGCTCACGTGGCACCTCTGCTGGCGAGCAGTACTTC. Protein sequence: CASSRGTSAGEQYF.

J is TRBJ1-6 and V is TRBV10-3; a possible D gene is TRBD1 (5 bases). Per germline, CDR1 ENHRY and CDR2 SYGVKD. Between the trimmed V and J ends, which lost 3 bases and 9 bases, there was a span of 15 bases. There are 15 residues in the CDR3. CDR3 amino acids: CAISDVKGQGSPLHF. DNA for the CDR3: TGTGCCATCAGTGACGTGAAGGGTCAGGGTTCACCCCTCCACTTT.

The chain is built from TRBV7-9 and TRBJ2-4; 9 bases are shared with TRBD2. V gave up 5 bases and J gave up 8 bases; unmatched junction bases: 10. The CDR3 is 15 amino acids. CDR1 is SEHNR, CDR2 FQNEAQ, per germline (reference sequence). The CDR3 bases are TGTGCCAGCAGCCCCGCGGGGGGGATCGGCTACATTCAGTACTTC. Its translation is CASSPAGGIGYIQYF.

The chain carries TRBV10-1 and TRBJ2-3; D ambiguous. The CDR3 covers 14 residues. Germline V gene sequence: CDR1 WNHNN, CDR2 SYGVQD (reference sequence). Deletions cut 5 bases from V and 2 bases from J, with 11 bases between. CDR3 DNA: TGCGCCAGCAGTCTGTCCGCGGACACAGATACGCAGTATTTT. It is translated as CASSLSADTDTQYF.

The chain uses TRBV5-1 and TRBJ1-1; D possibly corresponds to TRBD1 (5 bases). From germline, CDR1 is SGHRS and CDR2 YFSETQ. The CDR3 has 14 residues. The V end lost 0 bases, the J end lost 5 bases, and 11 bases lay between the germline ends. CDR3 bases: TGCGCCAGCAGCTTGGGGACATTGGGGACTGAAGCTTTCTTT. Its translation is CASSLGTLGTEAFF.